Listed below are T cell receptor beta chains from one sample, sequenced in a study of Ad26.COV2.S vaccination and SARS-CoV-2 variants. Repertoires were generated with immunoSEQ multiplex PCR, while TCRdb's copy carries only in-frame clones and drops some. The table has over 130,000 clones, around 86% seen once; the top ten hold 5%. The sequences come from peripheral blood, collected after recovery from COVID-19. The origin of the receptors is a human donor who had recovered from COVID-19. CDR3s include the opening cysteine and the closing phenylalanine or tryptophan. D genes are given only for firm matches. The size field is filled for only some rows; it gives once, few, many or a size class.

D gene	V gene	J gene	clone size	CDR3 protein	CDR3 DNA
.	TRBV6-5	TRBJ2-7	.	CASDGGGANSYEQYF	TGTGCCAGCGACGGAGGGGGGGCAAACTCCTACGAGCAGTACTTC
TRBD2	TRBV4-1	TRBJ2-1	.	CASSQVLSGGGNEQFF	TGCGCCAGCAGCCAAGTTCTGAGCGGGGGGGGAAATGAGCAGTTCTTC
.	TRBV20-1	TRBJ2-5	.	CSARDQETQYF	TGCAGTGCTAGAGATCAAGAGACCCAGTACTTC
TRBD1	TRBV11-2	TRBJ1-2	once	CASSFSQGAEGYTF	TGTGCCAGCAGCTTTTCACAGGGGGCGGAAGGCTACACCTTC
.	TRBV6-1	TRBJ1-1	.	CASSDWLNTEAFF	TGTGCCAGCAGTGATTGGTTGAACACTGAAGCTTTCTTT
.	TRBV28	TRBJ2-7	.	CASSLYGTSAYEQYF	TGTGCCAGCAGTTTATATGGGACATCAGCCTACGAGCAGTACTTC
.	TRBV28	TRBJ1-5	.	CASGTGANQPQHF	TGTGCCAGCGGAACGGGGGCTAATCAGCCCCAGCATTTT
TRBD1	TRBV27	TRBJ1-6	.	CASSSRKTGSTSGSYNSPLHF	TGTGCCAGCAGTTCCCGAAAGACAGGGTCTACTTCGGGGTCCTATAATTCACCCCTCCACTTT
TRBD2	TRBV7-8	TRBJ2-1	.	CASSLVVGSGGRGIEQFF	TGTGCCAGCAGCTTAGTAGTTGGTAGCGGGGGCAGGGGGATAGAGCAGTTCTTC
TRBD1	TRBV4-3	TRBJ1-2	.	CASSLRQGPYGYTF	TGCGCCAGCAGCTTACGACAGGGACCCTATGGCTACACCTTC
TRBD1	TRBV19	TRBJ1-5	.	CASSQETGTREGQPQHF	TGTGCCAGTAGTCAAGAGACAGGGACGAGGGAAGGTCAGCCCCAGCATTTT
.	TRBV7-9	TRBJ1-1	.	CASSLPGLGAFF	TGTGCCAGCAGCCTACCAGGGTTGGGGGCTTTCTTT